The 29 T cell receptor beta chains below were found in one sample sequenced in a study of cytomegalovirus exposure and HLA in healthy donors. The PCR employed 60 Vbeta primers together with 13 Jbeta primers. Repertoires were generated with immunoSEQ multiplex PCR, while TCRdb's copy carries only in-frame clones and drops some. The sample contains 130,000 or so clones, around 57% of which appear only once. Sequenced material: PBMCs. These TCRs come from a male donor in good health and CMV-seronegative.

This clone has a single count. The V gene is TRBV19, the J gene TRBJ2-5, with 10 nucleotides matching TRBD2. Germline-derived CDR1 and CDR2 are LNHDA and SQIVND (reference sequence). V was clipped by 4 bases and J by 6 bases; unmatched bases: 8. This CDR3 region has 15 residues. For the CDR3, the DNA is TGTGCCAGTAGTAACACCGGGACTAGCGTCAAGACCCAGTACTTC. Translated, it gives CASSNTGTSVKTQYF.

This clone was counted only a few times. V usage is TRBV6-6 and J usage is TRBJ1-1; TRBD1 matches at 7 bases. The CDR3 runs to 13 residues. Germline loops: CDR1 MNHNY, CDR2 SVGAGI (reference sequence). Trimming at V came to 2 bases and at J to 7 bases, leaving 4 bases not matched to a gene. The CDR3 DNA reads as TGTGCCAGCAGTTACGACTACAGGGGTGAAGCTTTCTTT. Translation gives CASSYDYRGEAFF.

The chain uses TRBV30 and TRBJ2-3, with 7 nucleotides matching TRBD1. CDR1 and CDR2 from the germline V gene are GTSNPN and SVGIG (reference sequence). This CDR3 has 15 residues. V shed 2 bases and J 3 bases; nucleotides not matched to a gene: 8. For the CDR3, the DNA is TGTGCCTGGAGTACCAGACAGGGACCGACAGATACGCAGTATTTT. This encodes CAWSTRQGPTDTQYF.

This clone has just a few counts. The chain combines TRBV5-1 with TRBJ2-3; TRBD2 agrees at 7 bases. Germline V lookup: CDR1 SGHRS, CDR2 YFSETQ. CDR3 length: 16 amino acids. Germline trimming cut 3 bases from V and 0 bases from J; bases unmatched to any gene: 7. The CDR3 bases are TGCGCCAGCAGCTCCGAGGGGCGGGAGAGCACAGATACGCAGTATTTT. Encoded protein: CASSSEGRESTDTQYF.

The CDR3 nucleotides read TGTGCCAGTAGTTACAGGGACAATCAGCCCCAGCATTTT. It translates to CASSYRDNQPQHF. V usage is TRBV19 and J usage is TRBJ1-5, with D possibly matching TRBD1 (6 bases). The CDR3 runs 13 residues. V was trimmed by 5 bases and J by 3 bases, leaving 8 bases between them. Germline values: CDR1 LNHDA, CDR2 SQIVND (reference sequence).

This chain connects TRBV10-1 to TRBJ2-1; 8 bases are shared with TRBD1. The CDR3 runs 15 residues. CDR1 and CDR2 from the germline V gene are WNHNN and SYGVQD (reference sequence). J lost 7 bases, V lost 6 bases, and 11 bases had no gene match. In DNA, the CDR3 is TGCGCCAGCAGCAACCGACAGGGGTTAAGGAATGAGCAGTTCTTC. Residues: CASSNRQGLRNEQFF.

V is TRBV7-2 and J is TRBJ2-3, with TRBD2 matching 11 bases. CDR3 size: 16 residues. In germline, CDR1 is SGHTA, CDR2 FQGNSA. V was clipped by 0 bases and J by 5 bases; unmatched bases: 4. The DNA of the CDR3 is TGTGCCAGCAGCTTAGCTAGCGGGGGGGCTGGAGATACGCAGTATTTT. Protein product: CASSLASGGAGDTQYF.

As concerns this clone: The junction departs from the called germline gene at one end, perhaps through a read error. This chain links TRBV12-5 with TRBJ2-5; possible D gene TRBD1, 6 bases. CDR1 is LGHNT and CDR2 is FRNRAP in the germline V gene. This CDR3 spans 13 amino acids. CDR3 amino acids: CASGLDSQETQYF. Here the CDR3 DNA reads TGTGCTAGTGGCTTGGACAGTCAAGAGACCCAGTACTTC.

CDR3 in amino acids: CASSSGTSRNEQFF. The CDR3 nucleotides read TGTGCCAGCAGCTCCGGGACTAGTCGGAATGAGCAGTTCTTC. The chain links TRBV13 to TRBJ2-1; 8 bases match TRBD2. There are 14 residues in the CDR3. The V segment lost 4 bases and the J segment 7 bases; nucleotides outside the gene matches: 6. Germline V gene sequence: CDR1 PRHDT, CDR2 FYEKMQ (reference sequence). The full variable domain, with the rest looked up from reference TRBV13 and TRBJ2-1, is AAGVIQSPRHLIKEKRETATLKCYPIPRHDTVYWYQQGPGQDPQFLISFYEKMQSDKGSIPDRFSAQQFSDYHSELNMSSLELGDSALYFCASSSGTSRNEQFFGPGTRLTVL.

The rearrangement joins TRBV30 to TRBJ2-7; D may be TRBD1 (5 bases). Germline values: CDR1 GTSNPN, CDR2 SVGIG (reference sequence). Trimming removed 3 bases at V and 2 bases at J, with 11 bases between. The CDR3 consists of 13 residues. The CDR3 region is CAWRITGTYEQYF. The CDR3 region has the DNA TGTGCCTGGAGGATCACAGGAACCTACGAGCAGTACTTC.

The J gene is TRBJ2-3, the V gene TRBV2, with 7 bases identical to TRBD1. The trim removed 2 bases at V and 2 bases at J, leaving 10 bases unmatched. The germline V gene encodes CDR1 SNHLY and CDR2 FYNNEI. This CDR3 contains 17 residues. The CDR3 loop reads CASSELSGQRLTDTQYF. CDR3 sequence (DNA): TGTGCCAGCAGTGAACTTTCGGGACAGAGACTCACAGATACGCAGTATTTT.

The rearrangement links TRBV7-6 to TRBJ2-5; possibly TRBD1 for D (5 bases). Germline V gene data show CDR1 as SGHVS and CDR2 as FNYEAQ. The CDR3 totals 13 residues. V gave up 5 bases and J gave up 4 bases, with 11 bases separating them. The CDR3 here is CASSHRTRETQYF. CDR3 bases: TGTGCCAGCAGCCACAGGACCCGAGAGACCCAGTACTTC.

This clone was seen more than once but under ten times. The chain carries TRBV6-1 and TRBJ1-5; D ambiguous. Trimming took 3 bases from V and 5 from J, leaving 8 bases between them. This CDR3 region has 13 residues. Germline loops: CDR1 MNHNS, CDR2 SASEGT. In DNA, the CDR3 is TGTGCCAGCAGTGAGGGCAGTTATCAGCCCCAGCATTTT. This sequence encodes CASSEGSYQPQHF.

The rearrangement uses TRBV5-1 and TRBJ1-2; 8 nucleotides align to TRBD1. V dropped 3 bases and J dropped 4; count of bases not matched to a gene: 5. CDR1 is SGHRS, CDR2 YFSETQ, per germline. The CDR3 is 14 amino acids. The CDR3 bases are TGCGCCAGCAGCTCACAGGGGGAAGGCTATGGCTACACCTTC. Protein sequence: CASSSQGEGYGYTF.

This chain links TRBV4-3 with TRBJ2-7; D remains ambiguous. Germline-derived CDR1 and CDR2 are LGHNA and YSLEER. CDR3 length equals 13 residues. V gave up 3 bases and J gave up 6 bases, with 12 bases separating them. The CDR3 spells CASSQPSGGEQYF. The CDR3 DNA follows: TGCGCCAGCAGCCAGCCCTCGGGTGGCGAGCAGTACTTC.

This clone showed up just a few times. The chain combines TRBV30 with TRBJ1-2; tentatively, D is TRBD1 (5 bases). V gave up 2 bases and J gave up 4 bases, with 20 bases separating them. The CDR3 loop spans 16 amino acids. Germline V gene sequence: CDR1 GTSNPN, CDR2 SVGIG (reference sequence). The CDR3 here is CAWSPTLGAESYGYTF. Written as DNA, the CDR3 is TGTGCCTGGAGTCCGACCCTAGGGGCAGAGAGCTATGGCTACACCTTC. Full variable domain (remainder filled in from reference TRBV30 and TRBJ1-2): SQTIHQWPATLVQPVGSPLSLECTVEGTSNPNLYWYRQAAGRGLQLLFYSVGIGQISSEVPQNLSASRPQDRQFILSSKKLLLSDSGFYLCAWSPTLGAESYGYTFGSGTRLTVV.

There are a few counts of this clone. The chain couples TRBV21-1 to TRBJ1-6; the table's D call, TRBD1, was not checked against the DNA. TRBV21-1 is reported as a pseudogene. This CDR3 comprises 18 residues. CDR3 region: CASSKQRNRAFYNSPLHF. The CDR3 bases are TGTGCCAGCAGCAAACAGAGAAACAGGGCGTTTTATAATTCACCCCTCCACTTT.

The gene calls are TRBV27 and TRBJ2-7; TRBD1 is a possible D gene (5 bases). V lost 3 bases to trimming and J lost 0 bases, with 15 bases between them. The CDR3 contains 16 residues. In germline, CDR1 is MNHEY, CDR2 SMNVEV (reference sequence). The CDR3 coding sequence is TGTGCCAGCAGTTTGTCACAGGTGGGGCGCTCCTACGAGCAGTACTTC. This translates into CASSLSQVGRSYEQYF.

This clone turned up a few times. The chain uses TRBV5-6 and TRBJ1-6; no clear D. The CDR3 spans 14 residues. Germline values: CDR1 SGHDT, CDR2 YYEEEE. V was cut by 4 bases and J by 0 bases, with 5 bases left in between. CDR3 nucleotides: TGTGCCAGCAGCCCTAGCTCCTATAATTCACCCCTCCACTTT. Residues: CASSPSSYNSPLHF.

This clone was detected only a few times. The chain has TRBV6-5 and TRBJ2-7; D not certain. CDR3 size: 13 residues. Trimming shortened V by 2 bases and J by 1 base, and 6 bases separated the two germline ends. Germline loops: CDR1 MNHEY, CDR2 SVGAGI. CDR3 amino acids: CASSYGQSYEQYF. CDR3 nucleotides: TGTGCCAGCAGTTACGGGCAATCCTACGAGCAGTACTTC.

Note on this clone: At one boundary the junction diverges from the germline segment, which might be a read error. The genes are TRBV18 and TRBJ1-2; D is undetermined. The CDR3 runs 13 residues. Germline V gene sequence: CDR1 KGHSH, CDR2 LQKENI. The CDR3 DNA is TGTGCCAGCTCACCAGGGCAGGATGGTGACTACCCCTTC. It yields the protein CASSPGQDGDYPF.

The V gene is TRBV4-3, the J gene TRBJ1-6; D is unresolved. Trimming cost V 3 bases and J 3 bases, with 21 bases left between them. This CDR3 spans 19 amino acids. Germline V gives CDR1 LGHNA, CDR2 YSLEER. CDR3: CASSHPPMDREYYNSPLHF. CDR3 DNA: TGCGCCAGCAGCCATCCCCCAATGGACCGGGAATACTATAATTCACCCCTCCACTTT.

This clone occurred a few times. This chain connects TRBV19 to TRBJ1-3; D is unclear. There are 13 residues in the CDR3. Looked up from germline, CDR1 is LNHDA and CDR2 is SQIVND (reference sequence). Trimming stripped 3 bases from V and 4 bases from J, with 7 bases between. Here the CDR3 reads CASSIVRGNTIYF. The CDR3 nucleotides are TGTGCCAGTAGTATTGTCAGGGGAAACACCATATATTTT.

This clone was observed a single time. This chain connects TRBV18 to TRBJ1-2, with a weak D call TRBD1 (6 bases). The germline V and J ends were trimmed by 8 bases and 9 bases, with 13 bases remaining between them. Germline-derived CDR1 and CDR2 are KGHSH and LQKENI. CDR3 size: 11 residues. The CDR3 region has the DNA TGTGCCAGCGTGTCGGACAGCCGCTACACCTTC. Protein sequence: CASVSDSRYTF.

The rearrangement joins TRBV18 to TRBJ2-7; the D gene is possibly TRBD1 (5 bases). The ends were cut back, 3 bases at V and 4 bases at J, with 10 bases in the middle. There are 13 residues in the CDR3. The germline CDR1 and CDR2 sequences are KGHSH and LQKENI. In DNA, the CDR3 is TGTGCCAGCTCACCCACAGGAGAATACGAGCAGTACTTC. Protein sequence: CASSPTGEYEQYF.

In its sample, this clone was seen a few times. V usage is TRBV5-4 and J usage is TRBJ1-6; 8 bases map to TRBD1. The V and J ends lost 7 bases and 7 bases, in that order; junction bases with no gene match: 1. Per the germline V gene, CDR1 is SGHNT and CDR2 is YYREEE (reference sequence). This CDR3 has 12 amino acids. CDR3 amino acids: CASGTGNSPLHF. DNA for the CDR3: TGTGCCAGCGGGACAGGAAATTCACCCCTCCACTTT.

The CDR3 DNA is TGTGCCAGCAGCCAAGGACGAAACAGGGGTCCGGACGAGCAGTACTTC. Protein product: CASSQGRNRGPDEQYF. J is TRBJ2-7 and V is TRBV14, with 7 bases lining up with TRBD1. CDR1 and CDR2 (germline): SGHDN, FVKESK. The trim removed 1 base at V and 5 bases at J, leaving 11 bases unmatched. CDR3 length: 16 amino acids.

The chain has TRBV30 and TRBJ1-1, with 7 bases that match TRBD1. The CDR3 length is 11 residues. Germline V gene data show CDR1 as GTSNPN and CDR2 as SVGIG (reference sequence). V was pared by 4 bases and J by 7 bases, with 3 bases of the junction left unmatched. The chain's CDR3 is CAWNRGSEAFF. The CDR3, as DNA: TGTGCCTGGAACAGGGGCAGTGAAGCTTTCTTT.

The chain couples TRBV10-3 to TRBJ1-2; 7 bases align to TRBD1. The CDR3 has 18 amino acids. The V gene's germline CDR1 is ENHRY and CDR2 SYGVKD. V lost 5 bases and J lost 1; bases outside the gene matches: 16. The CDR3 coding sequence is TGTGCCATCAGTTCGACAGGGATCGGGTCCCTATTTAACTATGGCTACACCTTC. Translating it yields CAISSTGIGSLFNYGYTF.